The present T cell receptor beta chain was sequenced within a study of T cell repertoires in cytomegalovirus infection. As for this clonotype: Its specificity is unknown.

Trimming took 10 bases from V and 2 from J; bases not matched to a gene: 11. The CDR3 covers 14 residues. Looked up from germline, CDR1 is SGHVS and CDR2 is FNYEAQ. From the reads, TCRdb called clonotypes with MiXCR, one entry per CDR3 protein. The table has roughly 200,000 distinct CDR3 sequences, approximately 40% seen once; the top ten hold approximately 60%. Sequencing was performed on CD8+ T cells from cultured PBMCs, taken from culture after CMV antigen stimulation. This clonotype was sampled from a human donor in good health (CMV status not recorded). Some clones in this sample may be carry-over from other donors' samples. V is TRBV7-6 and J is TRBJ2-7; 7 bases match TRBD1. In DNA form, the CDR3 reads TGTGCCACTACGACCAGGGACAGCCCCTACGAGCAGTACTTC. This gives the protein CATTTRDSPYEQYF.